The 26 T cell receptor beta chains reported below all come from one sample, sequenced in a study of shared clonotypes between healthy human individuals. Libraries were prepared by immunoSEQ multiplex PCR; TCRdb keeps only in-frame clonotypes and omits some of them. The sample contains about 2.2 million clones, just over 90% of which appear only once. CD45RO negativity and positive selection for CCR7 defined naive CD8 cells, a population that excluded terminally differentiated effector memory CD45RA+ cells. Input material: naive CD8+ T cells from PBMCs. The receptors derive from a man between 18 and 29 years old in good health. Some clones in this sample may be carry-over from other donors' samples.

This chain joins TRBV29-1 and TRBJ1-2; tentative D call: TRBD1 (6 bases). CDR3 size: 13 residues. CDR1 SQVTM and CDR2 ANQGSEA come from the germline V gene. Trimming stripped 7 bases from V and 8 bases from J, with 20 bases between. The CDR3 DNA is TGCAGCGCCCATCCTCGGGACACTTGGGGCTACACCTTC. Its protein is CSAHPRDTWGYTF.

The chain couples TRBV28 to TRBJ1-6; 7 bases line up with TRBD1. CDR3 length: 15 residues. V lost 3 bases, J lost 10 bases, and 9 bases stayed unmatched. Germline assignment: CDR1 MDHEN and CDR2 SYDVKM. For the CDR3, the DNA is TGTGCCAGCAGTTTGAACGACAGGGTCGTATCACCCCTCCACTTT. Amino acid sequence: CASSLNDRVVSPLHF.

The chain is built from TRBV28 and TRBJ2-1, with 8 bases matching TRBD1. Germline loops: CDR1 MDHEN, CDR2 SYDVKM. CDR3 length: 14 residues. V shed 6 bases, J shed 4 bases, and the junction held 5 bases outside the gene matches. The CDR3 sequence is CASRQRTGYNEQFF. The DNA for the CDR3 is TGTGCCAGCAGACAAAGGACAGGGTACAATGAGCAGTTCTTC.

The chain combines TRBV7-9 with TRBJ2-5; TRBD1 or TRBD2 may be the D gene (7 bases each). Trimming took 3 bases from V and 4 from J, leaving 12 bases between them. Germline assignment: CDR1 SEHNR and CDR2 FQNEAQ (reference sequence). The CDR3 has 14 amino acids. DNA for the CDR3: TGTGCCAGCAGCTTCAGGGAGGGGGCAGAGACCCAGTACTTC. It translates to CASSFREGAETQYF. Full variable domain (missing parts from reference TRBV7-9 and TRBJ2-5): DTGVSQNPRHKITKRGQNVTFRCDPISEHNRLYWYRQTLGQGPEFLTYFQNEAQLEKSRLLSDRFSAERPKGSFSTLEIQRTEQGDSAMYLCASSFREGAETQYFGPGTRLLVL.

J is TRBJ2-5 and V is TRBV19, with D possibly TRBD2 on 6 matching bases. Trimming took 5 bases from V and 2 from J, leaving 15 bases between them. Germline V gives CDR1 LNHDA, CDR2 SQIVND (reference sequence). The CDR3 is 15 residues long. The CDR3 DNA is TGTGCCAGTAGTTTGAGACTAGTACCTCAAGAGACCCAGTACTTC. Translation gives CASSLRLVPQETQYF. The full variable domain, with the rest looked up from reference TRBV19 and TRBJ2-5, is DGGITQSPKYLFRKEGQNVTLSCEQNLNHDAMYWYRQDPGQGLRLIYYSQIVNDFQKGDIAEGYSVSREKKESFPLTVTSAQKNPTAFYLCASSLRLVPQETQYFGPGTRLLVL.

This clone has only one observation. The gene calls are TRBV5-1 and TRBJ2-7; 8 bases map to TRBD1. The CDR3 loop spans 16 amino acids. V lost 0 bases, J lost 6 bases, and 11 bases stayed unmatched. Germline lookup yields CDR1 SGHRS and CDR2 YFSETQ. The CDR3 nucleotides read TGCGCCAGCAGCTTGGGGCACGGGGGCAGGGGGCTCGAGCAGTACTTC. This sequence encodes CASSLGHGGRGLEQYF. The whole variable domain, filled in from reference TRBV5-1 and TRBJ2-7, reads KAGVTQTPRYLIKTRGQQVTLSCSPISGHRSVSWYQQTPGQGLQFLFEYFSETQRNKGNFPGRFSGRQFSNSRSEMNVSTLELGDSALYLCASSLGHGGRGLEQYFGPGTRLTVT.

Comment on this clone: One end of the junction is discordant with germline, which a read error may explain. The CDR3 nucleotides are TGCGCCAGCACCTTGGACAGGGGGCCCCCCTACGAGCAGTACTTC. Encoded protein: CASTLDRGPPYEQYF. The V call is TRBV5-1, the J call TRBJ2-7; 11 bases line up with TRBD1. The CDR3 covers 15 residues. CDR1 and CDR2 from the germline V gene are SGHRS and YFSETQ.

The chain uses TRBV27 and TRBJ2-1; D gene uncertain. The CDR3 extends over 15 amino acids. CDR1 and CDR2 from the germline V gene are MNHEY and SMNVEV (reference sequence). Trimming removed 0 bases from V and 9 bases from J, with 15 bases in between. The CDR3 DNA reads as TGTGCCAGCAGTTTATCAACCTACCTCAATCGTGAGCAGTTCTTC. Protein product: CASSLSTYLNREQFF.

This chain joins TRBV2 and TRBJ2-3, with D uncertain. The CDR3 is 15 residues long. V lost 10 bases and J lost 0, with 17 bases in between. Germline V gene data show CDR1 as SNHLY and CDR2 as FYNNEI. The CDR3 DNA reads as TGTGCCACCCCCTGGTCCCAATTAAGCACAGATACGCAGTATTTT. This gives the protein CATPWSQLSTDTQYF.

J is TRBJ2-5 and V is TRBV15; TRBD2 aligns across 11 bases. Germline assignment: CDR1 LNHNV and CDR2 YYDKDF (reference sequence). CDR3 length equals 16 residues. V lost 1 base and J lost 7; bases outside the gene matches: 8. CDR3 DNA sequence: TGTGCCACCAGCAGAGTGGTGTTAGCGGGAGGGGCGACCCAGTACTTC. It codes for CATSRVVLAGGATQYF.

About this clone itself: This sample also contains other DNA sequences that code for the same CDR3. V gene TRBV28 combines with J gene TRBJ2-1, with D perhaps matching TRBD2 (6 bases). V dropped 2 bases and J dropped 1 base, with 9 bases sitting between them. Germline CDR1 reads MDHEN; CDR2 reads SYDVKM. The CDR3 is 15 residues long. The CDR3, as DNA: TGTGCCAGCAGTTTAGGGGGGAGTTCCTACAATGAGCAGTTCTTC. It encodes CASSLGGSSYNEQFF. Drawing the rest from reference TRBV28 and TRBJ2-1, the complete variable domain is DVKVTQSSRYLVKRTGEKVFLECVQDMDHENMFWYRQDPGLGLRLIYFSYDVKMKEKGDIPEGYSVSREKKERFSLILESASTNQTSMYLCASSLGGSSYNEQFFGPGTRLTVL.

CDR3 region: CASSQDPWGDRGSDTQYF. The CDR3, as DNA: TGCGCCAGCAGCCAAGATCCCTGGGGAGACAGGGGGTCAGATACGCAGTATTTT. The chain couples TRBV4-3 to TRBJ2-3, with TRBD1 identical over 9 bases. CDR1 and CDR2 (germline): LGHNA, YSLEER. This CDR3 is 18 amino acids long. After removal of 0 bases from V and 4 bases from J, the junction contained 11 bases not matched to a gene.

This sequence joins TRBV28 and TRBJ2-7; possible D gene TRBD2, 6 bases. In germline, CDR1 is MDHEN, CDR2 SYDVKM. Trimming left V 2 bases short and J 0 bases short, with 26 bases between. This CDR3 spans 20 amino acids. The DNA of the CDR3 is TGTGCCAGCAGTTTAACAACGGGTGGGGCGGGGCGGATAGCCTCCTACGAGCAGTACTTC. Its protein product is CASSLTTGGAGRIASYEQYF.

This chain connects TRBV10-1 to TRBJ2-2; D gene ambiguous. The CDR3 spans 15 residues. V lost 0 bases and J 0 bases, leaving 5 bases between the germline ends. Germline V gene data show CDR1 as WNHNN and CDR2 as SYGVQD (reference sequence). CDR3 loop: CASSESRSNTGELFF. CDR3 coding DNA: TGCGCCAGCAGTGAGTCACGGTCGAACACCGGGGAGCTGTTTTTT.

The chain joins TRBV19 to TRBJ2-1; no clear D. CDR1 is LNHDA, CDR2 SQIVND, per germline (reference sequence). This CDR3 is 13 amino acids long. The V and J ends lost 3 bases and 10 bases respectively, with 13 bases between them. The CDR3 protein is CASSIGALGEQFF. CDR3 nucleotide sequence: TGTGCCAGTAGTATCGGAGCGCTCGGCGAGCAGTTCTTC.

The CDR3 loop is CAIRAKNTSPISHYEQYF. CDR3 sequence (DNA): TGTGCCATCCGGGCTAAGAACACTTCGCCCATATCTCACTACGAGCAGTACTTC. This chain joins TRBV10-3 and TRBJ2-7; D unresolved. Germline CDR1 ENHRY, CDR2 SYGVKD. CDR3 length: 18 amino acids. V was pared by 8 bases and J by 3 bases, with 29 bases between.

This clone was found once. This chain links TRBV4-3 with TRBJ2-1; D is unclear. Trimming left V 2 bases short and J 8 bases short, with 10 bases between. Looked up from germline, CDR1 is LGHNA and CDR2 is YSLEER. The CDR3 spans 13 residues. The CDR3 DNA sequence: TGCGCCAGCAGCCAATATCAGGTAGATGAGCAGTTCTTC. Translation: CASSQYQVDEQFF.

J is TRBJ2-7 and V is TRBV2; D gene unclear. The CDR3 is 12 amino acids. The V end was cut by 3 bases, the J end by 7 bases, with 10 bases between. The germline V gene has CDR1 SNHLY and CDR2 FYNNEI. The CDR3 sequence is CASSDLSSEQYF. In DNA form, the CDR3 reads TGTGCCAGCAGTGATCTGTCGTCGGAGCAGTACTTC.

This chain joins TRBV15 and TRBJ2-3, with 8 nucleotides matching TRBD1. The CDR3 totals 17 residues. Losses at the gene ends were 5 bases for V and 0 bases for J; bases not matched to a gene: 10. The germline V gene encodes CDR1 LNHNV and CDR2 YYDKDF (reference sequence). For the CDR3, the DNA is TGTGCCACCAGCGACGACAGGGGCCTTCTTAGCACAGATACGCAGTATTTT. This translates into CATSDDRGLLSTDTQYF.

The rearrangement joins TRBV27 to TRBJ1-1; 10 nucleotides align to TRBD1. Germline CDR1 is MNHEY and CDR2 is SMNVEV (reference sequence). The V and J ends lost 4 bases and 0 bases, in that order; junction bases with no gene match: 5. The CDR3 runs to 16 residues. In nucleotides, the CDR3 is TGTGCCAGCAGTTACGGGACAGGGGCGGTGAACACTGAAGCTTTCTTT. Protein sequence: CASSYGTGAVNTEAFF.

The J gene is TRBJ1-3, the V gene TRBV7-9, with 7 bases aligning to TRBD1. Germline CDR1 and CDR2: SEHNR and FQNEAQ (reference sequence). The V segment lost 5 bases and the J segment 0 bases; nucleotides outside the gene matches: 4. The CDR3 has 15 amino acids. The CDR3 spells CASSPGGYSGNTIYF. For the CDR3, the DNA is TGTGCCAGCAGCCCAGGGGGTTACTCTGGAAACACCATATATTTT. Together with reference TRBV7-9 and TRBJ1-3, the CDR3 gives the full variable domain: DTGVSQNPRHKITKRGQNVTFRCDPISEHNRLYWYRQTLGQGPEFLTYFQNEAQLEKSRLLSDRFSAERPKGSFSTLEIQRTEQGDSAMYLCASSPGGYSGNTIYFGEGSWLTVV.

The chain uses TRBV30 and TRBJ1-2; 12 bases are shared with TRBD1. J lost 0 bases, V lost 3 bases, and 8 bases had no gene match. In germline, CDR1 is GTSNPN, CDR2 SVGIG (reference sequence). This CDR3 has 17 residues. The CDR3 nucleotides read TGTGCCTGGAGCCTCGGGACAGGGGGCTTCGCTAACTATGGCTACACCTTC. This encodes CAWSLGTGGFANYGYTF. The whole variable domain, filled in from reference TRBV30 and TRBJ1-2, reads SQTIHQWPATLVQPVGSPLSLECTVEGTSNPNLYWYRQAAGRGLQLLFYSVGIGQISSEVPQNLSASRPQDRQFILSSKKLLLSDSGFYLCAWSLGTGGFANYGYTFGSGTRLTVV.

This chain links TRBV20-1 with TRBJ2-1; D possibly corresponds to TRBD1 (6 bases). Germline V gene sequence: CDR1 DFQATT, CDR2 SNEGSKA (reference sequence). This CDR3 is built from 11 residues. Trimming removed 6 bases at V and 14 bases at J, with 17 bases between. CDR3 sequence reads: CSAEHTGYEFF. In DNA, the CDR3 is TGCAGTGCCGAGCACACAGGGTACGAGTTCTTC.

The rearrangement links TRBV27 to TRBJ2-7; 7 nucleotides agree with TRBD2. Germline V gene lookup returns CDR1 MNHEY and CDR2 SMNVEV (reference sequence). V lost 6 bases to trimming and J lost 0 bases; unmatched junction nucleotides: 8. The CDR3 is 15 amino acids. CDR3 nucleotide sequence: TGTGCCAGCAGGGGTGGGGGGGTGAGCTCCTACGAGCAGTACTTC. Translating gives CASRGGGVSSYEQYF.

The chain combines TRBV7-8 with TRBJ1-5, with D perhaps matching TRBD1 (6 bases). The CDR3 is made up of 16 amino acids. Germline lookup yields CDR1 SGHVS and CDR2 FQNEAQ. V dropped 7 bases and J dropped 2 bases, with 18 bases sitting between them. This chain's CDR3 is CASTPSVAGGNQPQHF. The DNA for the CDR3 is TGTGCCAGCACCCCTAGCGTGGCAGGGGGCAATCAGCCCCAGCATTTT.

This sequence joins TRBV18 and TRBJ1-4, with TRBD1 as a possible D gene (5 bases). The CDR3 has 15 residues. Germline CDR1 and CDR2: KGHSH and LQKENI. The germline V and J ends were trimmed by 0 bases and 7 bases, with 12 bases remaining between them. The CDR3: CASSPPPGRTEKLFF. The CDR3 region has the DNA TGTGCCAGCTCACCACCCCCGGGACGGACTGAAAAACTGTTTTTT. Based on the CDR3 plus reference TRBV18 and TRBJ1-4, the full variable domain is NAGVMQNPRHLVRRRGQEARLRCSPMKGHSHVYWYRQLPEEGLKFMVYLQKENIIDESGMPKERFSAEFPKEGPSILRIQQVVRGDSAAYFCASSPPPGRTEKLFFGSGTQLSVL.